Listed here are 25 T cell receptor beta chains from one sample, sequenced in a study of Tregs in tolerant kidney transplant recipients. Clones were sequenced by immunoSEQ multiplex PCR, and TCRdb holds only the in-frame ones, with some missing. This sample carries approximately 99,000 clones, around 90% of them seen once, and the ten largest clones take just under 0.35%. Sequencing was performed on CD4+ T cells from blood, taken before the transplant. Source of these receptors: a human donor who received a combined kidney and bone marrow transplant.

This clone turned up a few times. J is TRBJ2-7 and V is TRBV28; TRBD2 matches 8 bases. Germline V gives CDR1 MDHEN, CDR2 SYDVKM. V shed 6 bases and J 5 bases; nucleotides not matched to a gene: 9. CDR3 length equals 14 residues. The CDR3 here is CASSERPTSDEQYF. The CDR3 DNA reads TGTGCCAGCAGCGAACGTCCGACTAGCGACGAGCAGTACTTC.

This rearrangement joins TRBV18 to TRBJ1-1; D may be TRBD1 (6 bases). V shed 6 bases and J shed 2 bases, with 10 bases lying between them. The CDR3 is made up of 13 amino acids. The germline V gene encodes CDR1 KGHSH and CDR2 LQKENI. CDR3 amino acids: CASSRTENTEAFF. Written as DNA, the CDR3 is TGTGCCAGCTCGCGGACAGAAAACACTGAAGCTTTCTTT. Looking up the rest from reference TRBV18 and TRBJ1-1 gives the full variable domain: NAGVMQNPRHLVRRRGQEARLRCSPMKGHSHVYWYRQLPEEGLKFMVYLQKENIIDESGMPKERFSAEFPKEGPSILRIQQVVRGDSAAYFCASSRTENTEAFFGQGTRLTVV.

The V and J genes are TRBV5-6 and TRBJ2-3; 8 nucleotides line up with TRBD1. J lost 4 bases, V lost 4 bases, and 5 bases had no gene match. CDR3 length: 14 amino acids. The germline V gene encodes CDR1 SGHDT and CDR2 YYEEEE. CDR3 loop: CASSPRGLADTQYF. In DNA, the CDR3 is TGTGCCAGCAGCCCCAGGGGGCTCGCAGATACGCAGTATTTT.

The chain couples TRBV14 to TRBJ1-2; TRBD1 might be the D (5 bases). Trimming pared 4 bases from V and 8 bases from J, leaving 17 bases between. The germline CDR1 and CDR2 sequences are SGHDN and FVKESK. This CDR3 spans 14 amino acids. The chain's CDR3 is CASSPYGGDWGYTF. In DNA, the CDR3 is TGTGCCAGCAGCCCCTACGGAGGGGATTGGGGCTACACCTTC.

In this sample, this clone turned up a few times. This chain uses TRBV19 with TRBJ1-2; a weak D match, TRBD1 (5 bases). The CDR3 has 12 residues. Germline V gene sequence: CDR1 LNHDA, CDR2 SQIVND (reference sequence). The V and J ends lost 11 bases and 4 bases respectively, with 14 bases between them. The CDR3 loop reads CASQRGAYGYTF. The CDR3 DNA reads as TGTGCCTCCCAAAGGGGTGCCTATGGCTACACCTTC.

This chain joins TRBV5-4 and TRBJ2-6; perhaps TRBD1 as D (6 bases). CDR1 and CDR2 from the germline V gene are SGHNT and YYREEE (reference sequence). This CDR3 has 17 residues. The V end was cut by 0 bases, the J end by 1 base, with 11 bases between. As DNA, the CDR3 is TGTGCCAGCAGCTTGGCGGGACACCTGTCTGGGGCCAACGTCCTGACTTTC. It encodes CASSLAGHLSGANVLTF.

The table lists this clone with a few counts. The chain is built from TRBV6-1 and TRBJ1-5, with TRBD1 matching over 8 bases. The CDR3 extends over 15 amino acids. V shed 6 bases, J shed 3 bases, and the junction held 7 bases outside the gene matches. CDR1 is MNHNS, CDR2 SASEGT, per germline. CDR3 sequence reads: CASSMTGANNQPQHF. Here the CDR3 DNA reads TGTGCCAGCAGCATGACAGGGGCGAACAATCAGCCCCAGCATTTT.

This sequence joins TRBV5-1 and TRBJ2-7; 12 bases align to TRBD2. J was trimmed by 0 bases and V by 1 base; bases with no gene match: 5. CDR1 and CDR2 from the germline V gene are SGHRS and YFSETQ. This CDR3 has 17 residues. CDR3 amino acids: CASSLTSGGLSSYEQYF. In nucleotides, the CDR3 is TGCGCCAGCAGCTTGACTAGCGGGGGGCTTAGCTCCTACGAGCAGTACTTC.

This chain links TRBV4-3 with TRBJ2-5, with TRBD2 matching over 9 bases. Germline CDR1 and CDR2: LGHNA and YSLEER. Trimming at V came to 3 bases and at J to 1 base, leaving 6 bases not matched to a gene. The CDR3 contains 16 residues. The CDR3 loop is CASSQVAGDLQETQYF. DNA for the CDR3: TGCGCCAGCAGCCAGGTAGCGGGAGACCTCCAAGAGACCCAGTACTTC.

The CDR3 nucleotides read TGTGCCAGCAGTTTACCCACAGCGGGAGTAAAGTTCAGGGAGCAGTTCTTC. Its protein is CASSLPTAGVKFREQFF. The chain has TRBV27 and TRBJ2-1, with 8 bases aligning to TRBD2. This CDR3 comprises 17 residues. The ends lost 2 bases at V and 10 bases at J; junction bases unmatched: 16. CDR1 is MNHEY, CDR2 SMNVEV, per germline (reference sequence).

The gene calls are TRBV5-6 and TRBJ1-6; D is perhaps TRBD1 (5 bases). Per the germline V gene, CDR1 is SGHDT and CDR2 is YYEEEE. V shed 1 base and J shed 7 bases, with 21 bases lying between them. CDR3 length equals 18 residues. The DNA of the CDR3 is TGTGCCAGCAGCTTGTTAAGGTTGAGCCGGGGGAGGAATTCACCCCTCCACTTT. Translating gives CASSLLRLSRGRNSPLHF.

The V gene is TRBV2, the J gene TRBJ1-4, with no clear D. Trimming removed 5 bases at V and 4 bases at J, with 8 bases between. The CDR3 loop spans 13 amino acids. Germline loops: CDR1 SNHLY, CDR2 FYNNEI. The CDR3: CASSLFYNEKLFF. The CDR3, as DNA: TGTGCCAGCAGTCTTTTTTATAATGAAAAACTGTTTTTT.

The rearrangement joins TRBV25-1 to TRBJ1-3, with D perhaps TRBD1 (6 bases). Trimming took off 4 bases at V and 0 bases at J, with 10 bases between the two ends. In germline, CDR1 is MGHDK, CDR2 SYGVNS. This CDR3 has 15 residues. CDR3 nucleotide sequence: TGTGCCAGCAGTGGGGGGCCTCTCTCTGGAAACACCATATATTTT. Translated: CASSGGPLSGNTIYF.

The DNA for the CDR3 is TGTGCCATCGGGGGCCGGGACGGAAACTACTACGAGCAGTACTTC. Translated: CAIGGRDGNYYEQYF. The rearrangement joins TRBV10-3 to TRBJ2-7, with a possible D match to TRBD1 (6 bases). Trimming took 8 bases from V and 3 from J, leaving 20 bases between them. The CDR3 extends over 15 amino acids. CDR1 and CDR2 from the germline V gene are ENHRY and SYGVKD.

This chain connects TRBV5-6 to TRBJ1-4; D is possibly TRBD1 (6 bases). Germline lookup yields CDR1 SGHDT and CDR2 YYEEEE. The ends were cut back, 5 bases at V and 3 bases at J, with 14 bases in the middle. The CDR3 is made up of 15 amino acids. Written as DNA, the CDR3 is TGTGCCAGCAGTGATACAGGGTCAGCTAATGAAAAACTGTTTTTT. Translation gives CASSDTGSANEKLFF.

The chain uses TRBV2 and TRBJ1-6, with 8 bases aligning to TRBD1. The CDR3 has 16 amino acids. Germline CDR1 reads SNHLY; CDR2 reads FYNNEI. V shed 6 bases and J 10 bases; nucleotides not matched to a gene: 14. The CDR3 region has the DNA TGTGCCAGCAGCGAGATCGGACAGGGTGTCGGCTCACCCCTCCACTTT. Amino acids: CASSEIGQGVGSPLHF.

This clone was counted once. The chain has TRBV28 and TRBJ1-5, with D perhaps TRBD1 (5 bases). The V and J ends lost 6 bases and 0 bases respectively, with 12 bases between them. The CDR3 consists of 15 residues. Germline CDR1 reads MDHEN; CDR2 reads SYDVKM. CDR3 coding DNA: TGTGCCAGCAGGCATACTCAGGGTAGCAATCAGCCCCAGCATTTT. This gives the protein CASRHTQGSNQPQHF.

The V call is TRBV5-1, the J call TRBJ2-3; D is unclear. Trimming left V 0 bases short and J 4 bases short, with 12 bases between. Germline CDR1 is SGHRS and CDR2 is YFSETQ. The CDR3 totals 15 residues. The CDR3: CASSLAGVKADTQYF. DNA for the CDR3: TGCGCCAGCAGCTTGGCCGGAGTCAAGGCAGATACGCAGTATTTT.

This clone occurred once. This chain's CDR3 is CASRLTATNEKLFF. The DNA of the CDR3 is TGCGCCAGCAGATTGACAGCAACTAATGAAAAACTGTTTTTT. This chain joins TRBV5-1 and TRBJ1-4; possible D gene TRBD1, 5 bases. CDR3 length equals 14 residues. Trimming removed 5 bases at V and 0 bases at J, with 8 bases between. Germline values: CDR1 SGHRS, CDR2 YFSETQ.

The DNA of the CDR3 is TGTGCCAGCAGCAGCCGGAGGACAGGGGGTTCAGATACGCAGTATTTT. The encoded protein is CASSSRRTGGSDTQYF. The V and J genes are TRBV5-4 and TRBJ2-3; 10 nucleotides line up with TRBD1. The V and J ends lost 4 bases and 4 bases, in that order; junction bases with no gene match: 9. CDR3 length equals 16 residues. Germline V gene lookup returns CDR1 SGHNT and CDR2 YYREEE (reference sequence).

There are a few counts of this clone. The rearrangement uses TRBV28 and TRBJ2-7; TRBD1 might be the D (5 bases). Germline-derived CDR1 and CDR2 are MDHEN and SYDVKM. V was pared by 3 bases and J by 7 bases, with 10 bases between. The CDR3 has 12 amino acids. The CDR3 DNA sequence: TGTGCCAGCAGTTTCGCCACAGGTGAGCAGTACTTC. Translated, it gives CASSFATGEQYF.

V gene TRBV5-1 combines with J gene TRBJ2-5; TRBD1 aligns across 9 bases. Looked up from germline, CDR1 is SGHRS and CDR2 is YFSETQ. CDR3 length: 16 residues. V lost 0 bases and J lost 2; bases outside the gene matches: 5. The CDR3 region has the DNA TGCGCCAGCAGCTTGGCCGGACAGGGGTTTCAAGAGACCCAGTACTTC. Residues: CASSLAGQGFQETQYF.

The chain combines TRBV29-1 with TRBJ1-1, with D possibly TRBD1 on 6 matching bases. The CDR3 has 13 amino acids. Between the trimmed V and J ends, which lost 1 base and 1 base, there was a span of 7 bases. Germline CDR1 and CDR2: SQVTM and ANQGSEA. CDR3: CSVEGQANTEAFF. The CDR3 DNA is TGCAGCGTTGAAGGACAGGCGAACACTGAAGCTTTCTTT. Complete variable domain (other parts from reference TRBV29-1 and TRBJ1-1): SAVISQKPSRDICQRGTSLTIQCQVDSQVTMMFWYRQQPGQSLTLIATANQGSEATYESGFVIDKFPISRPNLTFSTLTVSNMSPEDSSIYLCSVEGQANTEAFFGQGTRLTVV.

The rearrangement joins TRBV11-2 to TRBJ2-1, with D possibly TRBD2 on 6 matching bases. The CDR3 totals 16 residues. CDR1 SGHAT and CDR2 FQNNGV come from the germline V gene. Between the trimmed V and J ends, which lost 5 bases and 8 bases, there was a span of 22 bases. The chain's CDR3 is CASSPFRTTRLDEQFF. The CDR3 coding sequence is TGTGCCAGCAGCCCCTTCAGGACTACAAGGTTGGATGAGCAGTTCTTC.

This rearrangement joins TRBV28 to TRBJ1-2; 7 bases are a match to TRBD1. Trimming at V came to 5 bases and at J to 4 bases, leaving 7 bases not matched to a gene. This CDR3 is built from 14 residues. The V gene's germline CDR1 is MDHEN and CDR2 SYDVKM. CDR3 sequence reads: CASSTTGDTYGYTF. CDR3 nucleotides: TGTGCCAGCAGTACCACAGGGGACACCTATGGCTACACCTTC.